This T cell receptor beta chain was observed in a study of blood T cell repertoires in COVID-19. Study-wide background: Donors in the United States, Italy and Spain gave samples during acute or convalescent COVID-19. T cells, B-cell-depleted T cells, or PBMCs supplied cDNA or gDNA.

Original analysis: Amplification from reference gene primers served as the basis for estimated nucleated cell counts. Clones were sequenced by immunoSEQ multiplex PCR, and TCRdb holds only the in-frame ones, with some missing. V, J and clone size are taken as reported in that table, and D and trimming were inferred from the DNA itself. The repertoire holds about 360,000 clones, roughly four fifths seen once, with over 0.95% in the top ten. Trimming left V 8 bases short and J 0 bases short, with 13 bases between. Germline assignment: CDR1 MNHEY and CDR2 SVGAGI. The CDR3 consists of 15 residues. Sequencing was carried out using peripheral blood. The TCR sequence derives from a human donor with acute or convalescent COVID-19. The donor label of this sample is uncertain. This chain joins TRBV6-5 and TRBJ1-4, with D tentatively TRBD1 (5 bases). The CDR3 here is CASRAGDATNEKLFF. In DNA form, the CDR3 reads TGTGCCAGCCGGGCGGGGGATGCAACTAATGAAAAACTGTTTTTT.